Listed here are 21 T cell receptor beta chains from one sample, sequenced in a study of T-cell memory formation after mild COVID-19. TCRdb fed the 5' RACE reads into MiXCR, producing one record per CDR3 protein. This sample carries about 340,000 distinct CDR3 sequences, over 10% of them seen once, and the ten largest clones take around a fifth. The sequenced sample was PBMCs or a T cell subset sorted from them (not recorded which). All receptors derive from a man aged 18 to 29 who had mild COVID-19 (a few samples of this study predate the infection). Cell type and time point are not known.

This chain joins TRBV6-6 and TRBJ1-2; D gene uncertain. The CDR3 totals 16 residues. Trimming removed 6 bases from V and 4 bases from J, with 21 bases in between. The germline CDR1 and CDR2 sequences are MNHNY and SVGAGI (reference sequence). The CDR3 DNA sequence: TGTGCCAGCAGACACGGGGAGGGCTGGCTAGGCTATGGCTACACCTTC. It is translated as CASRHGEGWLGYGYTF.

This clonotype was detected a few times. This chain uses TRBV7-3 with TRBJ1-2; D possibly corresponds to TRBD1 (5 bases). Germline CDR1 reads SGHTA; CDR2 reads FQGTGA. V was clipped by 5 bases and J by 0 bases, with 7 bases between them. The CDR3 spans 13 residues. CDR3 sequence reads: CASSATANYGYTF. CDR3 sequence (DNA): TGTGCCAGCAGCGCGACAGCTAACTATGGCTACACCTTC. Full variable domain (remainder filled in from reference TRBV7-3 and TRBJ1-2): GAGVSQTPSNKVTEKGKYVELRCDPISGHTALYWYRQSLGQGPEFLIYFQGTGAADDSGLPNDRFFAVRPEGSVSTLKIQRTERGDSAVYLCASSATANYGYTFGSGTRLTVV.

The chain carries TRBV10-3 and TRBJ2-1; D call uncertain. V was cut by 7 bases and J by 5 bases, with 9 bases left in between. Germline assignment: CDR1 ENHRY and CDR2 SYGVKD. The CDR3 totals 12 residues. The CDR3 spells CAINVRNNEQFF. For the CDR3, the DNA is TGTGCCATCAACGTGAGAAACAATGAGCAGTTCTTC.

The chain recombines TRBV6-5 with TRBJ1-2, with a possible D match to TRBD1 (6 bases). Germline CDR1 reads MNHEY; CDR2 reads SVGAGI. Trimming removed 5 bases from V and 2 bases from J, with 9 bases in between. The CDR3 consists of 13 residues. The CDR3 DNA sequence: TGTGCCAGCAGTGACACAGGGAACTATGGCTACACCTTC. Its translation is CASSDTGNYGYTF.

This clonotype has only a few counts. V and J are TRBV21-1 and TRBJ2-5. TRBV21-1 is a pseudogene segment. The CDR3 sequence is 13 residues long. CDR3 DNA: TGTGCCAGCAGCGACGCGGTCCAAGAGACCCAGTACTTC. This gives the protein CASSDAVQETQYF.

The chain is built from TRBV6-5 and TRBJ2-2; 7 bases match TRBD2. J was trimmed by 0 bases and V by 6 bases; bases with no gene match: 7. CDR1 MNHEY and CDR2 SVGAGI come from the germline V gene. The CDR3 totals 16 residues. CDR3 nucleotides: TGTGCCAGCAGCCGAAACCTAGCGGCGAACACCGGGGAGCTGTTTTTT. It translates to CASSRNLAANTGELFF.

This clonotype was recorded a few times. This chain joins TRBV4-1 and TRBJ1-2, with 7 bases matching TRBD1. The J segment lost 0 bases and the V segment lost 5 bases, leaving 6 bases of the junction unmatched. The CDR3 has 15 amino acids. Per germline, CDR1 MGHRA and CDR2 YSYEKL. In DNA form, the CDR3 reads TGCGCCAGCAGCGTAACAGGGGCCGCTAACTATGGCTACACCTTC. It translates to CASSVTGAANYGYTF.

In this sample, this clonotype turned up a few times. This chain joins TRBV5-1 and TRBJ2-4; 14 nucleotides align to TRBD2. The trim removed 3 bases at V and 6 bases at J, leaving 5 bases unmatched. Germline-derived CDR1 and CDR2 are SGHRS and YFSETQ. This CDR3 spans 16 amino acids. CDR3 protein: CASSWGLAGVVNIQYF. CDR3 nucleotides: TGCGCCAGCAGCTGGGGACTAGCGGGGGTGGTAAACATTCAGTACTTC.

This clonotype showed up just a few times. V gene TRBV5-4 combines with J gene TRBJ2-5; 10 bases align to TRBD2. J was trimmed by 2 bases and V by 4 bases; bases with no gene match: 8. This CDR3 has 16 residues. Germline-derived CDR1 and CDR2 are SGHNT and YYREEE (reference sequence). CDR3 loop: CASSPGGAGGQETQYF. Written as DNA, the CDR3 is TGTGCCAGCAGCCCCGGGGGAGCGGGGGGGCAAGAGACCCAGTACTTC.

The CDR3 nucleotides are TGTGCCAGCAGCTTCTTGAGAAATTCACCCCTCCACTTT. Residues: CASSFLRNSPLHF. The chain recombines TRBV5-6 with TRBJ1-6; D unresolved. The V and J ends lost 2 bases and 7 bases respectively, with 7 bases between them. This CDR3 contains 13 residues. CDR1 is SGHDT, CDR2 YYEEEE, per germline.

This chain joins TRBV4-1 and TRBJ2-3, with TRBD1 identical over 8 bases. The trim removed 1 base at V and 3 bases at J, leaving 3 bases unmatched. Germline CDR1 MGHRA, CDR2 YSYEKL. The CDR3 extends over 15 amino acids. CDR3 loop: CASSQVDRETDTQYF. The CDR3 nucleotides read TGCGCCAGCAGCCAAGTGGACAGGGAAACAGATACGCAGTATTTT.

The chain joins TRBV6-2 or TRBV6-3 to TRBJ1-1, with 7 bases aligning to TRBD1. Germline V CDR1 and CDR2: MNHEY, SVGEGT. There are 15 residues in the CDR3. J lost 5 bases, V lost 8 bases, and 14 bases had no gene match. In DNA, the CDR3 is TGTGCCAGCCGGCCCGAAGGGCAGGGGGAGACTGAAGCTTTCTTT. Its translation: CASRPEGQGETEAFF.

The genes are TRBV6-6 and TRBJ2-4; a possible D gene is TRBD1 (5 bases). Germline lookup yields CDR1 MNHNY and CDR2 SVGAGI (reference sequence). This CDR3 has 15 residues. V shed 6 bases and J shed 3 bases, with 15 bases lying between them. Written as DNA, the CDR3 is TGTGCCAGCAGCCCGACAGTTAATGACAAAAACATTCAGTACTTC. It codes for CASSPTVNDKNIQYF.

In this sample, this clonotype turned up many times. The chain employs TRBV12-3 or TRBV12-4 and TRBJ2-5, with a weak D call TRBD1 (7 bases). The CDR3 extends over 14 amino acids. V lost 2 bases and J lost 7, with 14 bases in between. CDR3 amino acids: CASSLQTGRRTQYF. The CDR3 DNA reads as TGTGCCAGCAGTTTACAGACAGGGAGGCGGACCCAGTACTTC.

The gene calls are TRBV29-1 and TRBJ2-1; the D gene is possibly TRBD2 (5 bases). V lost 6 bases and J 2 bases, leaving 5 bases between the germline ends. The CDR3 totals 11 residues. Germline V lookup: CDR1 SQVTM, CDR2 ANQGSEA. In DNA, the CDR3 is TGCAGCGTGGGAGCCTACAATGAGCAGTTCTTC. Its translation: CSVGAYNEQFF.

V usage is TRBV24-1 and J usage is TRBJ1-1; 10 bases map to TRBD1. The junction had 5 bases not matched to a gene; V was cut back by 4 bases and J by 7 bases. This CDR3 is 14 amino acids long. Looked up from germline, CDR1 is KGHDR and CDR2 is SFDVKD. The CDR3 DNA is TGTGCCACCAGTGACCGGACAGGGGGAGATGAAGCTTTCTTT. Translated: CATSDRTGGDEAFF.

The chain employs TRBV5-1 and TRBJ1-2; D call uncertain. CDR1 and CDR2 from the germline V gene are SGHRS and YFSETQ. The CDR3 sequence is 13 residues long. The ends were cut back, 0 bases at V and 2 bases at J, with 5 bases in the middle. CDR3 in amino acids: CASSLAENYGYTF. Written as DNA, the CDR3 is TGCGCCAGCAGCTTGGCCGAGAACTATGGCTACACCTTC.

This rearrangement joins TRBV20-1 to TRBJ1-5; D not resolved. CDR1 and CDR2 from the germline V gene are DFQATT and SNEGSKA (reference sequence). Trimming shortened V by 6 bases and J by 3 bases, and 18 bases separated the two germline ends. The CDR3 length is 15 residues. The CDR3 sequence: CSAQQAPGINQPQHF. The CDR3 nucleotides are TGCAGTGCCCAGCAGGCCCCGGGGATCAATCAGCCCCAGCATTTT.

This clonotype was counted a few times. The J gene is TRBJ1-1, the V gene TRBV20-1; D is ambiguous. The V and J ends lost 2 bases and 1 base respectively, with 5 bases between them. The CDR3 consists of 12 residues. The germline gives CDR1 DFQATT, CDR2 SNEGSKA (reference sequence). CDR3 coding DNA: TGCAGTGCTAGACGACAGAACACTGAAGCTTTCTTT. This translates into CSARRQNTEAFF.

The chain carries TRBV5-1 and TRBJ2-7, with D tentatively TRBD1 or TRBD2 (5 bases each). With 6 bases removed from V and 1 base from J, the gap between germline ends came to 11 bases. The CDR3 has 13 amino acids. Germline V gives CDR1 SGHRS, CDR2 YFSETQ. CDR3 in DNA: TGCGCCAGCACACGGGACGGATCCTACGAGCAGTACGTC. Translated: CASTRDGSYEQYV.

The chain combines TRBV4-2 with TRBJ1-1; D unclear. V was cut by 0 bases and J by 0 bases, with 8 bases left in between. CDR1 is LGHNA and CDR2 is YNFKEQ in the germline V gene. The CDR3 spans 15 residues. In DNA form, the CDR3 reads TGTGCCAGCAGCCAAGATAAGGGCCTGAACACTGAAGCTTTCTTT. It encodes CASSQDKGLNTEAFF.